This T cell receptor beta chain stems from a study of cytomegalovirus exposure and HLA in healthy donors. Study observations and caveats: CMV serostatus was the sole immune exposure data available. It was in a later analysis that TCR association rates were seen to vary by HLA locus, highest for DRB1 and lowest for HLA-C. A missense variant in DCLRE1C was later tied to TCR beta V- and J-gene trimming.

V was pared by 4 bases and J by 8 bases, with 11 bases of the junction left unmatched. Per germline, CDR1 SGHRS and CDR2 YFSETQ. This CDR3 contains 15 residues. A few counts support this clone. Its antigen remains unidentified. 13 Jbeta primers and 60 Vbeta primers were used for the PCR. Assay: immunoSEQ multiplex PCR; the TCRdb copy retains only in-frame clones and omits some. The sample records about 120,000 clones, 15% to 20% being singletons. This receptor was identified in a female donor in good health and CMV-seropositive. The chain links TRBV5-1 to TRBJ2-1, with 8 bases identical to TRBD1. Sequencing was performed on PBMCs. CDR3 loop: CASSRTATGVDEQFF. CDR3 in DNA: TGCGCCAGCAGCCGAACCGCGACAGGGGTTGATGAGCAGTTCTTC.